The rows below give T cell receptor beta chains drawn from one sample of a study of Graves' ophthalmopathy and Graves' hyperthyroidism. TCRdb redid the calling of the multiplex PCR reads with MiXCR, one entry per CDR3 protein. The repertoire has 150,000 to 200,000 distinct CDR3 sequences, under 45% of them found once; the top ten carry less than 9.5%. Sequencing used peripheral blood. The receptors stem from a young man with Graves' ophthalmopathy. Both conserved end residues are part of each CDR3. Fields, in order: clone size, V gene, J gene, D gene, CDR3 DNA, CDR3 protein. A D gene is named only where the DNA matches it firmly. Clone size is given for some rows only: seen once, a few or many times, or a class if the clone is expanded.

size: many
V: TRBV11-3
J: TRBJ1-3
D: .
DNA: TGTGCCAGCAGCTTAGTAGGGGGGAGCTCTGGAAACACCATATATTTT
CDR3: CASSLVGGSSGNTIYF

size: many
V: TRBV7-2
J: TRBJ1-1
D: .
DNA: TGTGCCAGCAGTTCCAATGGGGGGGTCGGGGCTGAAGCTTTCTTT
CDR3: CASSSNGGVGAEAFF

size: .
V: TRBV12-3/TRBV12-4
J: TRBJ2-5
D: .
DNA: TGTGCCAGCAACTCCGATCAGGGGCCGAGGGAGACCCAGTACTTC
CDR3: CASNSDQGPRETQYF

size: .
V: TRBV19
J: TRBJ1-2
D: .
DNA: TGTGCCAGTAGTATAATCCTCGGGAGCTTCTATGGCTACACCTTC
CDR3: CASSIILGSFYGYTF

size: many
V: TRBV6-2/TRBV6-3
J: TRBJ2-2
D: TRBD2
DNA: TGTGCCAGCAGCTTAGCGGGAGAGGCCGGGGAGCTGTTTTTT
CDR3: CASSLAGEAGELFF

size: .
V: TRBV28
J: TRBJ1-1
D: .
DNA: TGTGCCAGCCTTCAAGATACAGGGTCCGCTGAAGCTTTCTTT
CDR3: CASLQDTGSAEAFF

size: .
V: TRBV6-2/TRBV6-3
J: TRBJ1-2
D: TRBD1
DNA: TGTGCCAGCAGAGTCCGGGACAGGGCCTATGGCTACACCTTC
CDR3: CASRVRDRAYGYTF

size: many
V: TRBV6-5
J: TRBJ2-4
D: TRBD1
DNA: TGTGCCAGCAGTCGTACAGGGGGTCGAAACATTCAGTACTTC
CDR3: CASSRTGGRNIQYF

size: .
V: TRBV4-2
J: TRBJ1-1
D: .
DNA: TGTGCCAGCAGCCTAACGGAGGGGACCCTTGCGCCAGCTTTCTTT
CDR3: CASSLTEGTLAPAFF

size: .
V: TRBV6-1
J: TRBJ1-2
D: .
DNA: TGTGCCAGCAGCCCTGACACCGGCTATGGCTACACCTTC
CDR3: CASSPDTGYGYTF

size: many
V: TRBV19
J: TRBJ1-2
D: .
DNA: TGTGCCAGTAGTCCCTCGGGGACCGCCTCTAACTATGGCTACACCTTC
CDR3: CASSPSGTASNYGYTF

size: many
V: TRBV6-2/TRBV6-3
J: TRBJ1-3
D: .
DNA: TGTGCCAGCAGTTACTCGATGGCAGGACAGAACGGAAACACCATATATTTT
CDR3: CASSYSMAGQNGNTIYF

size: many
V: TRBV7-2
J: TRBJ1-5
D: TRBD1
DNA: TGTGCCAGCAGCTTACAAGGACAGGGCGGTCAGCCCCAGCATTTT
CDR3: CASSLQGQGGQPQHF

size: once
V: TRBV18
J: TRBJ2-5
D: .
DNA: TGTGCCAGCTCACCCTCAAAGGGGGAAGAGACCCAGTACTTC
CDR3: CASSPSKGEETQYF

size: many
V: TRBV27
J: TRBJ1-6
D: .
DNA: TGTGCCAGCCGACAATCAGGGTATTGGGATAATTCACCCCTCCACTTT
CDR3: CASRQSGYWDNSPLHF

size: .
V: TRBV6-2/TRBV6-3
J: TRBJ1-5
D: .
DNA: TGTGCCAGTCGCCGCCCCGGGGGCGAGGATCAGCCCCAGCATTTT
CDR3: CASRRPGGEDQPQHF

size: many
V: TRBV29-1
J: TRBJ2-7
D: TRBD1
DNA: TGCAGCGCGGAAGGGACAGGGACCTACGAGCAGTACTTC
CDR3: CSAEGTGTYEQYF

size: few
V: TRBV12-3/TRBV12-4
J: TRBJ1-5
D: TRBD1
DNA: TGTGCCAGCAGGCAGGGACAGGGAAGGGACCAGCCCCAGCATTTT
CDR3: CASRQGQGRDQPQHF

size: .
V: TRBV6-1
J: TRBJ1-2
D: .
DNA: TGTGCCAGCAGTGAAGCGGGGGGGATTCTTCTTGGCTACACCTTC
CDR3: CASSEAGGILLGYTF

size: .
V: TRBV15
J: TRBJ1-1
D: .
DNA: TGTGCCACCAGCAGAGGAATTTTTGGGGAAGTGTTCTTT
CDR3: CATSRGIFGEVFF

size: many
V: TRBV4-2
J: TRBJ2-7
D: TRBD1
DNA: TGTGCCAGCAGCCTTTGGACAGGGGGCAACTACGAGCAGTACTTC
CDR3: CASSLWTGGNYEQYF

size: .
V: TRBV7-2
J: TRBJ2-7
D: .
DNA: TGTGCCAGCAGCTCCACCCTACCGGGCGAGCAGTACTTC
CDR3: CASSSTLPGEQYF

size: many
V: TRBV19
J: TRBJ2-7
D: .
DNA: TGTGCCAGCAGCTTCGGGCTGACAGGCCCCTACGAGCAGTACTTC
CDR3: CASSFGLTGPYEQYF

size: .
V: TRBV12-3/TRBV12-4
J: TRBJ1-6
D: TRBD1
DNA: TGTGCCAGCAGTCCCCGGACAGGGGGTAATTCACCCCTCCACTTT
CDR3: CASSPRTGGNSPLHF

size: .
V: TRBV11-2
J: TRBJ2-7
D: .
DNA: TGTGCCAGCAGTTTAACCGGGGGGCGGGAGCCCTTGGAGTACTTC
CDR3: CASSLTGGREPLEYF

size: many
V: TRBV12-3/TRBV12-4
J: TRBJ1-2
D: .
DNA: TGTGCCAGCAGTTTAGGTAGGAGGGGATTCGACAGGATCTATGGCTACACCTTC
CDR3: CASSLGRRGFDRIYGYTF

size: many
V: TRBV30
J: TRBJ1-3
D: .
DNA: TGTGCCTGGGACAGCATCGGCTCTGGAAACACCATATATTTT
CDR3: CAWDSIGSGNTIYF